This T cell receptor (beta chain) was identified during a study of blood T cell repertoires in COVID-19. Per the authors' pipeline: Counts of nucleated cells, estimated from reference gene primer amplification, were obtained. The data were produced by immunoSEQ multiplex PCR, yet TCRdb's version contains in-frame clones alone and is incomplete. V, J and clone size are taken as reported in that table, and D and trimming were inferred from the DNA itself. The data hold over 200,000 clones, with approximately 86% observed a single time. This CDR3 has 15 amino acids. The V and J ends lost 7 bases and 4 bases respectively, with 17 bases between them. Germline CDR1 MNHEY, CDR2 SVGAGI. In this sample, this clone turned up once.

Sample: PBMCs or T cells enriched from blood (not recorded which). The chain has TRBV6-5 and TRBJ1-5; possibly TRBD1 for D (6 bases). The TCR sequence derives from a woman between 25 and 40 years old who had been exposed to COVID-19. Here the CDR3 DNA reads TGTGCCAGCACCAGGGGAGGGGTCGGGAATCAGCCCCAGCATTTT. As protein: CASTRGGVGNQPQHF.